This T cell receptor beta chain was documented in a study of HIV-infected patients and healthy controls. Germline V gene data show CDR1 as MNHEY and CDR2 as SVGEGT. Between the trimmed V and J ends, which lost 5 bases and 2 bases, there was a span of 11 bases. The CDR3 runs to 14 residues. Whole blood was used without fractionation, so all unsorted peripheral T cells were included. Study outcomes and limitations: Diversity differences between study cohorts were not due to their slight age and sex differences. During therapy, HIV-associated CDR3s fell significantly in frequency, while CMV-associated CDR3s did not change significantly. MAIT alpha-chain CDR3s were frequent in healthy controls, depleted in HIV+. The authors saw processing only sixteen HIV-infected individuals as a major limitation on generality.

In its sample, this clonotype ranks as medium-sized (0.01 to 0.1%). Antigen specificity is unknown. cDNA was made from approximately 500 ng RNA using alpha and beta constant primers. Alpha and beta chain libraries were made separately by chain-specific third strand synthesis with multiplexing indices. TCRdb reanalysed the 5' RACE reads using MiXCR and keeps one entry per CDR3 protein. The sample has about 15,000 distinct CDR3 sequences, 5.5% to 8% seen once. Material for sequencing was blood. This receptor was obtained from an adult in good health. V gene TRBV6-2 or TRBV6-3 combines with J gene TRBJ2-3; D is unresolved. CDR3 nucleotides: TGTGCCAGCAGTACTCAGGCAGCCACAGATACGCAGTATTTT. This encodes CASSTQAATDTQYF.